This record covers a single T cell receptor beta chain. The antigen remains undetermined. The data derive from a study of CD8 T cells in ankylosing spondylitis. Findings and limits, study-wide: Earlier work had already found some motif variants in reactive arthritis synovial fluid and blood. Significantly higher representation of disease-linked clones was reported for matched ankylosing spondylitis synovial fluid. Within ankylosing spondylitis blood, a TCR beta motif made up of eight highly homologous variants appeared to be characteristic.

This CDR3 region has 13 residues. Between the trimmed V and J ends, which lost 3 bases and 6 bases, there was a span of 9 bases. 5'-RACE, quantitative and with molecular barcodes, yielded the TCR beta libraries. TCRdb re-called the 5' RACE reads with MiXCR, one entry per CDR3 protein. Of 250,000 to 350,000 distinct CDR3 sequences in the sample, around 19% are singletons; the top ten hold around 8%. The chain couples TRBV12-3 or TRBV12-4 to TRBJ2-1; D not resolved. Sequencing was performed on blood, either unsorted or a sorted T cell fraction (not recorded which). The clonotype originates from a male donor with ankylosing spondylitis or in good health (not recorded which). The CDR3 coding sequence is TGTGCCAGCAGTTTTGGGGTCTCCAATGAGCAGTTCTTC. As protein: CASSFGVSNEQFF.